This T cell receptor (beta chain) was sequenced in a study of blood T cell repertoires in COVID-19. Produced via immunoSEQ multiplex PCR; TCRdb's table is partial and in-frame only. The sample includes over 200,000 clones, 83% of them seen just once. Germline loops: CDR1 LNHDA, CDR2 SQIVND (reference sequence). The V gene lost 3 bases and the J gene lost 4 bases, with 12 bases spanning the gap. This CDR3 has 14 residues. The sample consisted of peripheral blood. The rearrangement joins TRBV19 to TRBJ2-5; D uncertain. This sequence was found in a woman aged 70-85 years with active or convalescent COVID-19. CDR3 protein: CASSMAVSGETQYF. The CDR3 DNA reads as TGTGCCAGTAGTATGGCCGTGTCGGGAGAGACCCAGTACTTC.